This record covers a single TCR beta chain. The record originates from a study of T cell changes during pregnancy in multiple sclerosis. Libraries were prepared by immunoSEQ multiplex PCR; TCRdb keeps only in-frame clonotypes and omits some of them. This sample has tens of thousands of clones, with 92% found just once. V lost 2 bases, J lost 2 bases, and 16 bases lay in between. The V gene's germline CDR1 is MNHEY and CDR2 SMNVEV (reference sequence). The CDR3 runs to 16 residues. This clonotype was sampled from a female donor in good health, enrolled as a control in a pregnancy study. The sequencing used CD8+ T cells from peripheral blood mononuclear cells, collected in the third trimester of pregnancy. The V gene is TRBV27, the J gene TRBJ2-7; TRBD2 might be the D (7 bases). The CDR3 region has the DNA TGTGCCAGCAGTTTAGTCCCCTCGGGGGGCACCTACGAGCAGTACTTC. Protein sequence: CASSLVPSGGTYEQYF.